This TCR beta chain was profiled in a study of glioma-infiltrating T cells after dendritic cell vaccination. Study-level information: Patients received three intradermal dendritic cell vaccine injections at biweekly intervals.

Profiling relied on immunoSEQ multiplex PCR, and the TCRdb table lists in-frame clones only, not all of them. The data hold roughly 47,000 clones, with 65% to 90% observed a single time. The table lists this clone with a count of one. This TCR was recovered from a human donor with glioblastoma. Sequencing was performed on blood, taken before dendritic cell vaccination.

In DNA, the CDR3 is TGTGCCAGCAGCAAAGAGCAATACCAAGAGACCCAGTACTTC. It codes for CASSKEQYQETQYF. The rearrangement uses TRBV7-9 and TRBJ2-5; unclear D gene. V was trimmed by 5 bases and J by 0 bases, leaving 10 bases between them. The CDR3 sequence is 14 residues long. CDR1 and CDR2 (germline): SEHNR, FQNEAQ (reference sequence).